The 25 T cell receptor beta chains listed next were all sequenced from one sample in a study of blood T cell repertoires in COVID-19. Assay: immunoSEQ multiplex PCR; the TCRdb copy retains only in-frame clones and omits some. The repertoire consists of around 180,000 clones, with 70% to 90% occurring once and the leading ten covering 2.5%. Material for sequencing was peripheral blood. These receptors originate from a man aged 40-49 years with active or convalescent COVID-19.

V and J are TRBV19 and TRBJ2-7; 9 bases fit TRBD2. Unmatched junction bases numbered 6, after V lost 9 bases and J lost 3 bases. The CDR3 extends over 13 amino acids. Germline CDR1 LNHDA, CDR2 SQIVND (reference sequence). CDR3 protein: CASSPSGVYEQYF. Written as DNA, the CDR3 is TGTGCCAGCTCCCCTAGCGGGGTCTACGAGCAGTACTTC.

The V call is TRBV7-2, the J call TRBJ2-7; 8 nucleotides agree with TRBD1. The J segment lost 2 bases and the V segment lost 3 bases, leaving 6 bases of the junction unmatched. The CDR3 spans 15 residues. In germline, CDR1 is SGHTA, CDR2 FQGNSA. The CDR3 coding sequence is TGTGCCAGCAGCTTTCCGGGACAGGCGGCCTACGAGCAGTACTTC. It yields the protein CASSFPGQAAYEQYF.

In nucleotides, the CDR3 is TGTGCCACCAGCAGAGCCGGGAGGGGGAAGAACACTGAAGCTTTCTTT. This gives the protein CATSRAGRGKNTEAFF. The V and J genes are TRBV15 and TRBJ1-1; a weak D match, TRBD1 (6 bases). With 1 base removed from V and 1 base from J, the gap between germline ends came to 13 bases. The CDR3 is 16 residues long. Germline V gives CDR1 LNHNV, CDR2 YYDKDF (reference sequence).

This clone has just one count. This chain uses TRBV20-1 with TRBJ1-5; D call uncertain. Germline loops: CDR1 DFQATT, CDR2 SNEGSKA (reference sequence). Trimming left V 3 bases short and J 2 bases short, with 11 bases between. There are 14 residues in the CDR3. CDR3 region: CSASPGKGNQPQHF. The CDR3 DNA follows: TGCAGTGCTAGTCCGGGGAAGGGCAATCAGCCCCAGCATTTT.

This chain uses TRBV6-5 with TRBJ1-6; D gene unclear. V lost 0 bases to trimming and J lost 0 bases, with 6 bases between them. Germline CDR1 MNHEY, CDR2 SVGAGI. This CDR3 has 16 amino acids. The CDR3 protein is CASSYSSNSYNSPLHF. The CDR3 coding sequence is TGTGCCAGCAGTTACTCGAGCAACTCCTATAATTCACCCCTCCACTTT.

The rearrangement joins TRBV6-1 to TRBJ2-2; TRBD1 agrees at 12 bases. This CDR3 is built from 16 residues. In germline, CDR1 is MNHNS, CDR2 SASEGT. The junction had 8 bases not matched to a gene; V was cut back by 4 bases and J by 8 bases. The CDR3 region has the DNA TGTGCCAGCAGTGCACTGGGGACAGGGGGCACGGGGGAGCTGTTTTTT. This encodes CASSALGTGGTGELFF.

The chain has TRBV5-1 and TRBJ2-7, with D perhaps TRBD2 (6 bases). With 8 bases removed from V and 0 bases from J, the gap between germline ends came to 15 bases. CDR1 is SGHRS and CDR2 is YFSETQ in the germline V gene. The CDR3 contains 14 residues. This CDR3 is CASSGTLSSYEQYF. CDR3 sequence (DNA): TGCGCCAGTTCCGGGACTCTGAGCTCCTACGAGCAGTACTTC.

The chain carries TRBV6-5 and TRBJ2-7; 7 nucleotides align to TRBD1. Germline CDR1 and CDR2: MNHEY and SVGAGI. The length of the CDR3 is 14 residues. The ends lost 5 bases at V and 0 bases at J; junction bases unmatched: 4. The CDR3 sequence is CASSTRDSSYEQYF. The CDR3 nucleotides read TGTGCCAGCAGTACCCGGGACAGCTCCTACGAGCAGTACTTC.

V gene TRBV7-6 combines with J gene TRBJ1-1; D uncertain. The V end was cut by 5 bases, the J end by 2 bases, with 21 bases between. Germline CDR1 reads SGHVS; CDR2 reads FNYEAQ. CDR3 length: 17 amino acids. The CDR3 protein is CASSQSFRGRGNTEAFF. For the CDR3, the DNA is TGTGCCAGCAGCCAATCCTTTCGAGGGCGAGGAAACACTGAAGCTTTCTTT. The full variable domain, rest sourced from reference TRBV7-6 and TRBJ1-1, is GAGVSQSPRYKVTKRGQDVALRCDPISGHVSLYWYRQALGQGPEFLTYFNYEAQQDKSGLPNDRFSAERPEGSISTLTIQRTEQRDSAMYRCASSQSFRGRGNTEAFFGQGTRLTVV.

The rearrangement joins TRBV6-4 to TRBJ2-2, with TRBD1 matching 8 bases. V lost 4 bases and J lost 6; bases outside the gene matches: 4. Germline V gene sequence: CDR1 MRHNA, CDR2 SNTAGT. This CDR3 is 14 amino acids long. CDR3 nucleotides: TGTGCCAGCAGTGCGACAGGGGAGGCCGGGGAGCTGTTTTTT. Amino acid sequence: CASSATGEAGELFF.

A note on this clone: One end of the junction varies from germline; a read error may be responsible. The rearrangement joins TRBV28 to TRBJ1-2; D is unclear. In germline, CDR1 is MDHEN, CDR2 SYDVKM. The CDR3 contains 13 residues. The CDR3 nucleotides are TGTGCCGGCAGTTTTCCGGGTCTGGATGGCTACACCTTC. Amino acid sequence: CAGSFPGLDGYTF.

V usage is TRBV6-5 and J usage is TRBJ2-1; TRBD1 matches at 8 bases. There are 14 residues in the CDR3. Trimming took 4 bases from V and 5 from J; bases not matched to a gene: 4. CDR1 and CDR2 (germline): MNHEY, SVGAGI. The CDR3 DNA reads as TGTGCCAGCAGTTTACTCAGGGGGCACAATGAGCAGTTCTTC. It translates to CASSLLRGHNEQFF.

The chain recombines TRBV5-1 with TRBJ2-7, with 11 bases lining up with TRBD1. This CDR3 has 15 amino acids. Germline CDR1 and CDR2: SGHRS and YFSETQ. V lost 4 bases and J lost 5; bases outside the gene matches: 8. The CDR3 region has the DNA TGCGCCAGCAGCATAGGGACAGGGGGTGGGAACGAGCAGTACTTC. Its protein product is CASSIGTGGGNEQYF.

V is TRBV9 and J is TRBJ2-7; D is possibly TRBD2 (5 bases). The CDR3 covers 14 residues. CDR1 and CDR2 (germline): SGDLS, YYNGEE. The V gene lost 0 bases and the J gene lost 2 bases, with 9 bases spanning the gap. The CDR3 region has the DNA TGTGCCAGCAGCGTAGACGGGATTCCCTACGAGCAGTACTTC. Protein product: CASSVDGIPYEQYF.

The J gene is TRBJ1-2, the V gene TRBV9; 8 nucleotides match TRBD1. The trim removed 4 bases at V and 6 bases at J, leaving 5 bases unmatched. There are 13 residues in the CDR3. CDR1 is SGDLS, CDR2 YYNGEE, per germline. The CDR3 region has the DNA TGTGCCAGCAGCACCGGACAGGGAGATGGCTACACCTTC. This gives the protein CASSTGQGDGYTF.

The rearrangement uses TRBV9 and TRBJ2-1; 8 nucleotides line up with TRBD2. This CDR3 comprises 17 residues. The V gene end was trimmed by 0 bases and the J gene end by 2 bases; junction bases not matched to a gene: 7. Germline-derived CDR1 and CDR2 are SGDLS and YYNGEE. CDR3 sequence: CASSVDSGTRTYNEQFF. CDR3 nucleotides: TGTGCCAGCAGCGTAGACTCAGGGACTAGGACCTACAATGAGCAGTTCTTC.

The CDR3 sequence: CASSLEGGLGYGYTF. In DNA form, the CDR3 reads TGTGCCAGCAGCTTAGAGGGGGGGCTTGGCTATGGCTACACCTTC. The chain joins TRBV7-6 to TRBJ1-2, with D perhaps TRBD1 (6 bases). Trimming took 1 base from V and 4 from J, leaving 13 bases between them. Germline V CDR1 and CDR2: SGHVS, FNYEAQ. The length of the CDR3 is 15 residues.

The chain recombines TRBV4-3 with TRBJ1-1; 7 bases are a match to TRBD1. From germline, CDR1 is LGHNA and CDR2 YSLEER. This CDR3 comprises 14 residues. The trim removed 5 bases at V and 1 base at J, leaving 4 bases unmatched. The CDR3: CASSMGQPNTEAFF. CDR3 DNA: TGCGCCAGCAGCATGGGACAGCCGAACACTGAAGCTTTCTTT.

The CDR3 spells CASSSSGTPREQYF. As DNA, the CDR3 is TGTGCCAGCAGTTCGTCGGGAACGCCTCGTGAGCAGTACTTC. V is TRBV6-5 and J is TRBJ2-7, with a weak D call TRBD2 (5 bases). V lost 4 bases to trimming and J lost 7 bases, with 17 bases between them. Looked up from germline, CDR1 is MNHEY and CDR2 is SVGAGI. The CDR3 extends over 14 amino acids.

V is TRBV5-4 and J is TRBJ2-1; the match to TRBD2 covers 9 bases. Germline V gene sequence: CDR1 SGHNT, CDR2 YYREEE (reference sequence). J was trimmed by 2 bases and V by 7 bases; bases with no gene match: 4. This CDR3 contains 14 residues. This chain's CDR3 is CASGGGGAYNEQFF. CDR3 nucleotides: TGTGCCAGCGGGGGCGGGGGGGCCTACAATGAGCAGTTCTTC.

The chain links TRBV5-1 to TRBJ1-4; 8 bases fit TRBD1. Unmatched junction bases numbered 6, after V lost 4 bases and J lost 4 bases. CDR1 and CDR2 from the germline V gene are SGHRS and YFSETQ. The CDR3 has 15 amino acids. The CDR3 reads CASSPGTGYNEKLFF. Written as DNA, the CDR3 is TGCGCCAGCAGCCCCGGGACAGGTTATAATGAAAAACTGTTTTTT.

The chain links TRBV7-9 to TRBJ1-6; maybe TRBD1 (6 bases). This CDR3 is built from 17 residues. The germline gives CDR1 SEHNR, CDR2 FQNEAQ (reference sequence). Deletions cut 5 bases from V and 5 bases from J, with 19 bases between. The chain's CDR3 is CASSKRRSGGHNSPLHF. For the CDR3, the DNA is TGTGCCAGCAGCAAACGACGGTCTGGGGGCCATAATTCACCCCTCCACTTT.

The chain recombines TRBV10-3 with TRBJ2-7; 8 bases agree with TRBD2. CDR1 is ENHRY, CDR2 SYGVKD, per germline. The CDR3 is made up of 15 amino acids. V was clipped by 5 bases and J by 2 bases; unmatched bases: 8. CDR3 in amino acids: CAISNSKRETYEQYF. In DNA form, the CDR3 reads TGTGCCATCAGTAATAGCAAGCGGGAGACCTACGAGCAGTACTTC.

V is TRBV4-2 and J is TRBJ2-3, with 9 bases that match TRBD2. V dropped 1 base and J dropped 2; count of bases not matched to a gene: 10. Germline V gene sequence: CDR1 LGHNA, CDR2 YNFKEQ. CDR3 length: 18 residues. The chain's CDR3 is CASSQADLAGTSTDTQYF. The CDR3 DNA is TGTGCCAGCAGCCAAGCGGACCTAGCGGGGACGTCCACAGATACGCAGTATTTT.

V usage is TRBV28 and J usage is TRBJ1-6; possibly TRBD1 for D (6 bases). Trimming removed 7 bases at V and 10 bases at J, with 14 bases between. The germline V gene has CDR1 MDHEN and CDR2 SYDVKM. The length of the CDR3 is 13 residues. In DNA, the CDR3 is TGTGCCAGCATTACCGCAGGGGCCTCACCCCTCCACTTT. Residues: CASITAGASPLHF.